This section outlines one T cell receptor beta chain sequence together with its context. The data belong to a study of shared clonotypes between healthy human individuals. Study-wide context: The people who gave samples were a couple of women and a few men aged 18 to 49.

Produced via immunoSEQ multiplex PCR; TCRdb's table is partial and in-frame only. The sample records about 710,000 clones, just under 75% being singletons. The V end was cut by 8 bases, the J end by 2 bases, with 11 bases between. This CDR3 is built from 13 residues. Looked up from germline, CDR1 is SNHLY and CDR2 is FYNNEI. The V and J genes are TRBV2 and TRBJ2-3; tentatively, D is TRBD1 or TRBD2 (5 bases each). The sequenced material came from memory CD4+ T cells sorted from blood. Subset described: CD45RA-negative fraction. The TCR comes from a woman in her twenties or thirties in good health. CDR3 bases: TGTGCCAGCGAGGGGACCTCCACAGATACGCAGTATTTT. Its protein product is CASEGTSTDTQYF.